The rows below give T cell receptor beta chains drawn from one sample of a study of CD8 T cells in Susac syndrome. MiXCR, applied by TCRdb to the immunoSEQ multiplex PCR reads, yields one record per CDR3 protein. Found here are 400,000 to 550,000 distinct CDR3 sequences, more than 70% of them singletons; the top ten hold about 0.12%. Source material: CD8+ T cells from PBMCs. These receptors were obtained from a human donor with multiple sclerosis. CDR3s include the opening cysteine and the closing phenylalanine or tryptophan. Fields, in order: D gene, J gene, clone size, V gene, CDR3 DNA, CDR3 protein. A D gene is named only where the DNA matches it firmly. The size of a clone is reported for some rows only, either as once, few or many, or as a class for expanded clones.

TRBD2 TRBJ2-1 . TRBV12-3/TRBV12-4 TGTGCCAGCAGTGCGTCGACTAGCGGGAGGGCCAAGGCCCCCTACAATGAGCAGTTCTTC CASSASTSGRAKAPYNEQFF
. TRBJ2-7 . TRBV27 TGTGCCAGCAGTATGAATTATGTAGGGTACGAGCAGTACTTC CASSMNYVGYEQYF
TRBD1 TRBJ2-7 . TRBV15 TGTGCCACCAGCTCGATGGACAGGGGGCTCGAGCAGTACTTC CATSSMDRGLEQYF
. TRBJ2-7 . TRBV19 TGTGCCAGTAGTTTCTCGGCAGCCTACGAGCAGTACTTC CASSFSAAYEQYF
TRBD1 TRBJ1-1 . TRBV20-1 TGCAGTGCTAAACGACAGGGGCGCACTGAAGCTTTCTTT CSAKRQGRTEAFF
. TRBJ2-1 . TRBV19 TGTGCCAGTAGTATCCCAGGGGTAGGGTCCTACAATGAGCAGTTCTTC CASSIPGVGSYNEQFF
. TRBJ2-1 once TRBV5-1 TGCGCCAGCAGCTTGGCGGCAGAGTCCTACAATGAGCAGTTCTTC CASSLAAESYNEQFF
. TRBJ1-5 . TRBV12-3/TRBV12-4 TGTGCCAGCAGTTGGGGACCCCAGAATCAGCCCCAGCATTTT CASSWGPQNQPQHF
. TRBJ1-1 . TRBV7-2 TGTGCCAGCAGCTTAGCGGCAGGGGCTCTGAACACTGAAGCTTTCTTT CASSLAAGALNTEAFF
TRBD2 TRBJ2-7 . TRBV6-2/TRBV6-3 TGTGCCAGCAGTTACTCGATGACTAGCGGGAGCGGAGAGCAGTACTTC CASSYSMTSGSGEQYF
TRBD2 TRBJ2-3 . TRBV5-6 TGTGCCAGCAGCGGACTAGCGATAACAGATACGCAGTATTTT CASSGLAITDTQYF
TRBD2 TRBJ2-3 . TRBV6-5 TGTGCCAGCAGTTTCCGGTCCCTATTAGCGGGACCCACAGATACGCAGTATTTT CASSFRSLLAGPTDTQYF
TRBD1 TRBJ2-1 . TRBV5-1 TGCGCCAGCAGCTGGGGGACAGGGGGCGCGGATGAGCAGTTCTTC CASSWGTGGADEQFF
TRBD1 TRBJ1-3 . TRBV27 TGTGCCAGCAGTTTACAGGGGGTCTCTGGAAACACCATATATTTT CASSLQGVSGNTIYF
. TRBJ2-1 . TRBV27 TGTGCCAGCATAGGGCGGAACCGGGGGTTCTTC CASIGRNRGFF
TRBD2 TRBJ2-3 . TRBV27 TGTGCCAGCAGTCTATTAATTGCTAGCGGAGGCACAGATACGCAGTATTTT CASSLLIASGGTDTQYF
TRBD2 TRBJ2-3 . TRBV5-1 TGCGCCAGCAGTGAAGGACTAGCGGGGGCCTCAGATACGCAGTATTTT CASSEGLAGASDTQYF
. TRBJ2-1 . TRBV6-6 TGTGCCAGCAGTCTCCTAGCAATGGGCAATGAGCAGTTCTTC CASSLLAMGNEQFF
. TRBJ2-1 . TRBV7-6 TGTGCCAGCAGCGAGGACCCCGGGGCGGAGAATGAGCAGTTCTTC CASSEDPGAENEQFF
. TRBJ2-7 few TRBV4-1 TGCGCCAGCAGCCAGGGCCGAGACGGCTCCTACGAGCAGTACTTC CASSQGRDGSYEQYF
. TRBJ1-1 few TRBV19 TGTGCCAGTAGTATGTTGGGCAACACTGAAGCTTTCTTT CASSMLGNTEAFF
. TRBJ1-1 . TRBV13 TGTGCCAGCAGCTTAAACAGGAACACTGAAGCTTTCTTT CASSLNRNTEAFF